The next 22 T cell receptor beta chains were all read from a single sample in a study of breast tumors, draining lymph nodes, adjacent tissues. Breast cancer patients provided tissue from their axillary draining lymph nodes. TCRdb passed the multiplex PCR reads through MiXCR, listing each CDR3 protein once. Of 150,000 to 200,000 distinct CDR3 sequences listed, around a third are singletons. The sequenced sample consisted of axillary lymph node tissue. The receptors derive from a female donor with breast cancer. Some clones in this sample may be carry-over from other donors' samples.

This clonotype was seen only a few times. The genes are TRBV20-1 and TRBJ1-1, with TRBD1 matching 8 bases. Germline-derived CDR1 and CDR2 are DFQATT and SNEGSKA (reference sequence). The CDR3 extends over 11 amino acids. The CDR3 spells CRNDRGTEAFF. The CDR3 DNA sequence: TGCAGAAACGACAGGGGAACTGAAGCTTTCTTT.

This chain joins TRBV6-7 and TRBJ2-5; a possible D gene is TRBD2 (6 bases). TRBV6-7 is an open reading frame whose function is uncertain. CDR3 length: 13 amino acids. Trimming cost V 6 bases and J 4 bases, with 12 bases left between them. CDR3 amino acids: CASRPGTGETQYF. The CDR3 DNA sequence: TGTGCCAGCAGACCCGGGACTGGAGAGACCCAGTACTTC.

On this clonotype itself: A much larger clone lies a single base off, so this may be a read error. This rearrangement joins TRBV24-1 to TRBJ2-5; 8 nucleotides line up with TRBD2. CDR3 length: 14 residues. Per germline, CDR1 KGHDR and CDR2 SFDVKD. Trimming took 7 bases from V and 4 from J; bases not matched to a gene: 7. The CDR3 sequence is CATRSIGRGETQYF. The DNA for the CDR3 is TGTGCCACCAGGTCCATCGGGAGGGGAGAGACCCAGTACTTC.

The rearrangement joins TRBV13 to TRBJ1-1; perhaps TRBD1 as D (6 bases). Germline V gene data show CDR1 as PRHDT and CDR2 as FYEKMQ (reference sequence). The CDR3 covers 16 residues. The V and J ends lost 5 bases and 0 bases respectively, with 16 bases between them. CDR3 amino acids: CASSPKGGLMNTEAFF. For the CDR3, the DNA is TGTGCCAGCAGCCCTAAGGGGGGGCTGATGAACACTGAAGCTTTCTTT.

On this clonotype itself: This may stem from a read error, because a much larger clone lies one nucleotide away. The V call is TRBV12-5, the J call TRBJ2-5, with no clear D. The CDR3 extends over 13 amino acids. Trimming stripped 3 bases from V and 5 bases from J, with 10 bases between. Germline CDR1 reads LGHNT; CDR2 reads FRNRAP. The CDR3 bases are TGTGCTAGTGGTTTCACTTTCACCGAGACCCAGTACTTC. Translated: CASGFTFTETQYF.

This clonotype was seen repeatedly, ten times or more. The chain is built from TRBV15 and TRBJ1-2, with unresolved D. The CDR3 runs 12 residues. The V gene lost 5 bases and the J gene lost 5 bases, with 9 bases spanning the gap. Germline CDR1 LNHNV, CDR2 YYDKDF (reference sequence). Written as DNA, the CDR3 is TGTGCCACCAGCGCGGGGTCATATGGCTACACCTTC. This sequence encodes CATSAGSYGYTF.

This clonotype was counted many times. The chain links TRBV7-3 to TRBJ2-2; D gene uncertain. Trimming cost V 3 bases and J 1 base, with 12 bases left between them. There are 16 residues in the CDR3. CDR1 is SGHTA, CDR2 FQGTGA, per germline. CDR3 nucleotides: TGTGCCAGCAGCTTGCGTTACACCCTGAACACCGGGGAGCTGTTTTTT. This translates into CASSLRYTLNTGELFF.

The table lists this clonotype with many counts. The chain carries TRBV5-5 and TRBJ1-5; D is ambiguous. The CDR3 is 14 amino acids. Germline-derived CDR1 and CDR2 are SGHKS and YYEKEE (reference sequence). V lost 0 bases to trimming and J lost 3 bases, with 7 bases between them. CDR3 sequence: CASSLGQINQPQHF. CDR3 DNA: TGTGCCAGCAGCTTGGGGCAGATCAATCAGCCCCAGCATTTT. The full variable domain, its missing parts supplied by reference TRBV5-5 and TRBJ1-5, is DAGVTQSPTHLIKTRGQQVTLRCSPISGHKSVSWYQQVLGQGPQFIFQYYEKEERGRGNFPDRFSARQFPNYSSELNVNALLLGDSALYLCASSLGQINQPQHFGDGTRLSIL.

The V gene is TRBV7-3, the J gene TRBJ1-1; D remains unclear. Germline lookup yields CDR1 SGHTA and CDR2 FQGTGA. There are 13 residues in the CDR3. The ends were cut back, 1 base at V and 4 bases at J, with 7 bases in the middle. CDR3 amino acids: CASSLNGGTEAFF. In nucleotides, the CDR3 is TGTGCCAGCAGCTTAAACGGAGGCACTGAAGCTTTCTTT.

Ten or more counts support this clonotype. V usage is TRBV5-6 and J usage is TRBJ2-7; D perhaps matches TRBD2 (8 bases). With 0 bases removed from V and 3 bases from J, the gap between germline ends came to 16 bases. CDR1 SGHDT and CDR2 YYEEEE come from the germline V gene. The CDR3 contains 16 residues. The CDR3 DNA reads as TGTGCCAGCAGCTTGGCGGGAGGGACAGTACACTACGAGCAGTACTTC. It encodes CASSLAGGTVHYEQYF.

The V and J genes are TRBV13 and TRBJ2-3; 13 bases are a match to TRBD2. The CDR3 length is 21 residues. J was trimmed by 0 bases and V by 5 bases; bases with no gene match: 17. Germline CDR1 and CDR2: PRHDT and FYEKMQ (reference sequence). The DNA for the CDR3 is TGTGCCAGCAGCCTCCGCTTGGGGCGGACTAGCGGGGGACGGAGCACAGATACGCAGTATTTT. Its protein product is CASSLRLGRTSGGRSTDTQYF.

Remarks on this clonotype: A much more abundant neighbour one base away suggests this may be a read error. This CDR3 fails to terminate in the conserved phenylalanine or tryptophan, so it likely reflects a read error. The DNA is left out, because the CDR3 cannot be placed on it with certainty; the CDR3 is given as TCRdb lists it. The chain employs TRBV3-2 and TRBJ1-2; TRBD1 is taken as the D call from the table, unchecked against the DNA. TRBV3-2 is reported as a pseudogene. Including both end residues, the CDR3 is 12 amino acids long. The CDR3 loop reads CASSQGDRGGTL.

This clonotype was detected many times. The genes are TRBV2 and TRBJ2-2; D is possibly TRBD1 (6 bases). CDR1 and CDR2 from the germline V gene are SNHLY and FYNNEI. V was shortened by 6 bases and J by 0 bases, with 11 bases between the two germline ends. The CDR3 spans 15 residues. The CDR3 protein is CASRRNRANTGELFF. CDR3 DNA: TGTGCCAGCAGACGCAACAGGGCGAACACCGGGGAGCTGTTTTTT.

In its sample, this clonotype was seen many times. Being one base from a much bigger clone, this may be a read error. This chain uses TRBV20-1 with TRBJ2-6; weak D call: TRBD1 (6 bases). Trimming removed 0 bases from V and 6 bases from J, with 15 bases in between. The germline V gene encodes CDR1 DFQATT and CDR2 SNEGSKA (reference sequence). The CDR3 loop spans 16 amino acids. CDR3 sequence (DNA): TGCAGTGCTAGAGATGGGGGCTGGACTGCGGCCAACGTCCTGACTTTC. It yields the protein CSARDGGWTAANVLTF.

The CDR3: CASSYSREANSPLHF. CDR3 nucleotides: TGTGCCAGCAGCTACTCCAGGGAGGCTAATTCACCCCTCCACTTT. The chain joins TRBV11-3 to TRBJ1-6; tentative D call: TRBD1 (5 bases). This CDR3 contains 15 residues. Germline loops: CDR1 SGHNT, CDR2 YENEEA. Trimming stripped 4 bases from V and 6 bases from J, with 13 bases between.

This clonotype was detected only a few times. The chain uses TRBV5-5 and TRBJ1-1, with D possibly being TRBD1 (6 bases). The CDR3 runs 15 residues. The V and J ends lost 1 base and 2 bases respectively, with 12 bases between them. Germline values: CDR1 SGHKS, CDR2 YYEKEE (reference sequence). As DNA, the CDR3 is TGTGCCAGCAGCTTGAGGGGGGCAGGCAACACTGAAGCTTTCTTT. Encoded protein: CASSLRGAGNTEAFF.

This clonotype was seen more than once but under ten times. The chain combines TRBV6-2 or TRBV6-3 with TRBJ2-7, with 8 nucleotides matching TRBD2. The V and J ends lost 7 bases and 1 base, in that order; junction bases with no gene match: 6. The CDR3 runs to 14 residues. Per germline, CDR1 MNHEY and CDR2 SVGEGT. The CDR3 region is CASNPGLGSYEQYF. Written as DNA, the CDR3 is TGTGCCAGCAATCCGGGACTAGGATCCTACGAGCAGTACTTC.

This clonotype has a count of ten or more. The genes are TRBV30 and TRBJ2-1; TRBD2 agrees at 7 bases. Germline loops: CDR1 GTSNPN, CDR2 SVGIG (reference sequence). The J segment lost 4 bases and the V segment lost 2 bases, leaving 11 bases of the junction unmatched. The CDR3 spans 16 residues. The CDR3 bases are TGTGCCTGGAGTCAGGGCTGGGGTAGCGGGTACAATGAGCAGTTCTTC. Amino acids: CAWSQGWGSGYNEQFF.

The chain combines TRBV3-1 with TRBJ2-7; D tentatively reads TRBD1 or TRBD2 (5 bases each). V lost 0 bases to trimming and J lost 3 bases, with 18 bases between them. The CDR3 runs to 17 residues. Germline V gene data show CDR1 as LGHDT and CDR2 as YNNKEL (reference sequence). The CDR3: CASSQDLRLGGGYEQYF. CDR3 DNA: TGTGCCAGCAGCCAAGATCTCAGACTTGGTGGGGGCTACGAGCAGTACTTC.

This clonotype was seen ten or more times. This chain links TRBV12-3 or TRBV12-4 with TRBJ2-6; maybe TRBD2 (5 bases). Trimming pared 5 bases from V and 2 bases from J, leaving 13 bases between. The CDR3 has 16 amino acids. The CDR3 DNA reads as TGTGCCAGCAGTGAAACTAGATTCGCTGGGGCCAACGTCCTGACTTTC. This translates into CASSETRFAGANVLTF.

This clonotype was picked up a small number of times. V and J are TRBV30 and TRBJ2-5; 11 bases are a match to TRBD2. This CDR3 has 15 amino acids. The trim removed 4 bases at V and 3 bases at J, leaving 7 bases unmatched. Germline lookup yields CDR1 GTSNPN and CDR2 SVGIG (reference sequence). In DNA, the CDR3 is TGTGCCTGGACCAAGACTAGCGGGATCGAAGAGACCCAGTACTTC. Protein product: CAWTKTSGIEETQYF.

The CDR3 nucleotides are TGTGCCAGCAGCCCCGGGACAGGCGACAATTCACCCCTCCACTTT. Residues: CASSPGTGDNSPLHF. The chain joins TRBV6-6 to TRBJ1-6, with 8 bases lining up with TRBD1. CDR1 is MNHNY and CDR2 is SVGAGI in the germline V gene (reference sequence). This CDR3 contains 15 residues. V gave up 6 bases and J gave up 7 bases; unmatched junction bases: 8.